The 30 T cell receptor beta chains presented below share a single source sample, sequenced in a study of CD8 T cells in ankylosing spondylitis. General study points: Seven or eight highly homologous variants made up a TCR beta motif, and this motif appeared characteristic of ankylosing spondylitis blood.

Their antigen targets remain unknown. TCRdb passed the 5' RACE reads through MiXCR, listing each CDR3 protein once. The table records about 750,000 distinct CDR3 sequences, 15% to 20% of them present only once. Sequenced material: blood, either unsorted or a sorted T cell fraction (not recorded which). The receptors here all came from a male donor with ankylosing spondylitis.

J is TRBJ2-4 and V is TRBV20-1; weak D call: TRBD1 (5 bases). Germline V gene data show CDR1 as DFQATT and CDR2 as SNEGSKA (reference sequence). Trimming left V 5 bases short and J 2 bases short, with 13 bases between. CDR3 length equals 14 residues. The CDR3 DNA follows: TGCAGTGCTGAGGCCAGGGTTTCCAAAAACATTCAGTACTTC. Protein: CSAEARVSKNIQYF.

This clonotype was picked up many times. This rearrangement joins TRBV11-2 to TRBJ1-2; D is possibly TRBD1 (6 bases). Trimming removed 5 bases at V and 8 bases at J, with 15 bases between. Germline assignment: CDR1 SGHAT and CDR2 FQNNGV. The length of the CDR3 is 13 residues. The CDR3 coding sequence is TGTGCCAGCAGCCGACTGGGGGCGCGCGGCTACACCTTC. It yields the protein CASSRLGARGYTF.

This chain links TRBV6-1 with TRBJ1-1; D not certain. The CDR3 runs to 14 residues. Trimming shortened V by 10 bases and J by 4 bases, and 19 bases separated the two germline ends. Per the germline V gene, CDR1 is MNHNS and CDR2 is SASEGT. CDR3 region: CATSSRRAATEAFF. The CDR3 DNA follows: TGTGCCACCTCCTCCCGGAGGGCAGCCACTGAAGCTTTCTTT.

This rearrangement joins TRBV15 to TRBJ2-2; 8 nucleotides agree with TRBD1. With V trimmed by 1 base and J by 6 bases, 19 bases remained unmatched. This CDR3 has 20 amino acids. Per the germline V gene, CDR1 is LNHNV and CDR2 is YYDKDF (reference sequence). Here the CDR3 DNA reads TGTGCCACCAGCAGAGCGAGGGCAGGGGGCGTTAAATCTCCCCCCGGGGAGCTGTTTTTT. It translates to CATSRARAGGVKSPPGELFF.

This clonotype was detected only a few times. The rearrangement uses TRBV29-1 and TRBJ2-5; D is unresolved. This CDR3 contains 12 residues. Germline CDR1 reads SQVTM; CDR2 reads ANQGSEA. Trimming took 4 bases from V and 5 from J, leaving 11 bases between them. The CDR3 loop reads CSVVSPPETQYF. The CDR3 DNA sequence: TGCAGCGTTGTAAGCCCCCCGGAGACCCAGTACTTC.

This clonotype was seen a handful of times. This chain joins TRBV7-9 and TRBJ2-7, with 10 bases aligning to TRBD2. Germline assignment: CDR1 SEHNR and CDR2 FQNEAQ (reference sequence). J gave up 5 bases and V 5 bases, and 12 bases lay outside the gene matches. The CDR3 sequence is 16 residues long. The CDR3 nucleotides are TGTGCCAGCAGCACCCCGGGACTAGCGACAGCGGACGAGCAGTACTTC. As protein: CASSTPGLATADEQYF.

The chain couples TRBV28 to TRBJ1-2, with 10 nucleotides matching TRBD1. CDR1 and CDR2 (germline): MDHEN, SYDVKM. Trimming cost V 5 bases and J 10 bases; bases outside gene matches: 10. CDR3 size: 14 residues. The CDR3 region is CASSPDRRQGAYTF. CDR3 DNA sequence: TGTGCCAGCAGTCCGGACCGGAGACAGGGGGCCTACACCTTC.

The V gene is TRBV2, the J gene TRBJ1-4; D call uncertain. CDR3 length: 15 amino acids. Germline V lookup: CDR1 SNHLY, CDR2 FYNNEI. Trimming stripped 2 bases from V and 8 bases from J, with 15 bases between. For the CDR3, the DNA is TGTGCCAGCAGTGAATACGAGGGTTTGTCGGAAAAACTGTTTTTT. Its translation is CASSEYEGLSEKLFF.

This clonotype has ten or more counts. The genes are TRBV12-3 or TRBV12-4 and TRBJ1-4; D is unclear. V lost 6 bases and J 8 bases, leaving 16 bases between the germline ends. The CDR3 runs 14 residues. The CDR3 DNA follows: TGTGCCAGCAGCTCCCGGCCCCGTGGGGAAAAACTGTTTTTT. As protein: CASSSRPRGEKLFF.

This clonotype showed up many times. The chain has TRBV29-1 and TRBJ2-6; possibly TRBD1 for D (5 bases). Trimming pared 4 bases from V and 0 bases from J, leaving 13 bases between. The length of the CDR3 is 16 residues. Germline V gives CDR1 SQVTM, CDR2 ANQGSEA. The DNA of the CDR3 is TGCAGCGTTGCCGGTGACAGCTACTCTGGGGCCAACGTCCTGACTTTC. Translated, it gives CSVAGDSYSGANVLTF.

This sequence joins TRBV7-2 and TRBJ2-7, with 7 positions matching TRBD1. The V gene end was trimmed by 5 bases and the J gene end by 3 bases; junction bases not matched to a gene: 4. The CDR3 spans 13 residues. Germline lookup yields CDR1 SGHTA and CDR2 FQGNSA. This chain's CDR3 is CASSMTGIYEQYF. The CDR3 DNA reads TGTGCCAGCAGCATGACAGGGATCTACGAGCAGTACTTC.

This clonotype has only a few counts. This chain uses TRBV12-3 or TRBV12-4 with TRBJ2-3; D is uncertain. V lost 5 bases and J lost 2, with 14 bases in between. This CDR3 region has 15 residues. The CDR3 DNA sequence: TGTGCCAGCAGTCTCTCGCCGACTTCCACAGATACGCAGTATTTT. It codes for CASSLSPTSTDTQYF.

The chain recombines TRBV7-8 with TRBJ1-1; D gene ambiguous. This CDR3 has 14 amino acids. Between the trimmed V and J ends, which lost 0 bases and 2 bases, there was a span of 7 bases. The germline gives CDR1 SGHVS, CDR2 FQNEAQ. CDR3 sequence (DNA): TGTGCCAGCAGCTTAGCGCGGGTTAACACTGAAGCTTTCTTT. Protein product: CASSLARVNTEAFF.

This chain connects TRBV7-9 to TRBJ1-5, with a weak D call TRBD1 (5 bases). The CDR3 runs to 13 residues. With 4 bases removed from V and 6 bases from J, the gap between germline ends came to 10 bases. Germline V gene data show CDR1 as SEHNR and CDR2 as FQNEAQ (reference sequence). The CDR3 coding sequence is TGTGCCAGCAGCTCCATCGGGGGTCAGCCCCAGCATTTT. This translates into CASSSIGGQPQHF. Using reference TRBV7-9 and TRBJ1-5 for the parts outside the CDR3, the full variable domain is DTGVSQNPRHKITKRGQNVTFRCDPISEHNRLYWYRQTLGQGPEFLTYFQNEAQLEKSRLLSDRFSAERPKGSFSTLEIQRTEQGDSAMYLCASSSIGGQPQHFGDGTRLSIL.

The V gene is TRBV4-1, the J gene TRBJ2-4, with D unresolved. Trimming left V 0 bases short and J 0 bases short, with 9 bases between. CDR3 length: 16 residues. The V gene's germline CDR1 is MGHRA and CDR2 YSYEKL. CDR3: CASSQEHLLAKNIQYF. CDR3 nucleotide sequence: TGCGCCAGCAGCCAAGAACATCTATTAGCCAAAAACATTCAGTACTTC.

This clonotype was counted between two and nine times. V and J are TRBV5-1 and TRBJ2-5; D not certain. V dropped 2 bases and J dropped 2 bases, with 13 bases sitting between them. The CDR3 length is 15 residues. The germline V gene encodes CDR1 SGHRS and CDR2 YFSETQ. In DNA form, the CDR3 reads TGCGCCAGCAGCTTACTAACAGAGCTACAAGAGACCCAGTACTTC. Translation: CASSLLTELQETQYF.

At least ten counts were recorded for this clonotype. The chain is built from TRBV12-3 or TRBV12-4 and TRBJ1-1; D gene uncertain. V lost 2 bases to trimming and J lost 6 bases, with 7 bases between them. The CDR3 is 12 residues long. The CDR3 here is CASSLSPAEAFF. The CDR3 bases are TGTGCCAGCAGTTTAAGCCCGGCTGAAGCTTTCTTT.

The gene calls are TRBV2 and TRBJ2-7, with a weak D call TRBD1 (5 bases). The V end was cut by 6 bases, the J end by 5 bases, with 23 bases between. Per germline, CDR1 SNHLY and CDR2 FYNNEI. CDR3 length: 16 amino acids. CDR3 protein: CASSPDPDRVLNEQYF. Written as DNA, the CDR3 is TGTGCCAGCAGCCCGGACCCCGACAGAGTCCTAAACGAGCAGTACTTC.

This clonotype was observed a few times. This sequence joins TRBV12-3 or TRBV12-4 and TRBJ1-1; 7 bases map to TRBD1. CDR3 length: 13 amino acids. V was pared by 6 bases and J by 3 bases, with 4 bases of the junction left unmatched. The CDR3 loop reads CASRGTAHTEAFF. The CDR3 DNA reads as TGTGCCAGCAGGGGGACAGCGCACACTGAAGCTTTCTTT.

The rearrangement joins TRBV5-1 to TRBJ1-4; no definite D call. There are 14 residues in the CDR3. Germline CDR1 and CDR2: SGHRS and YFSETQ. Trimming took off 4 bases at V and 5 bases at J, with 12 bases between the two ends. CDR3 nucleotide sequence: TGCGCCAGCAGCCCCAGCGGGAAGAATGAAAAACTGTTTTTT. Translating it yields CASSPSGKNEKLFF.

The DNA for the CDR3 is TGTGCCAGCAGCTTGGAAAGCGGGGGCCCCTACGAGCAGTACTTC. The encoded protein is CASSLESGGPYEQYF. The chain is built from TRBV5-6 and TRBJ2-7; 8 nucleotides match TRBD2. Germline values: CDR1 SGHDT, CDR2 YYEEEE. The CDR3 is 15 amino acids. J was trimmed by 2 bases and V by 0 bases; bases with no gene match: 4.

CDR3 bases: TGTGCCAGCAGCCAAGATCAGCGTTACGAGCAGTACTTC. It encodes CASSQDQRYEQYF. The rearrangement uses TRBV14 and TRBJ2-7; the D is unclear. CDR1 is SGHDN and CDR2 is FVKESK in the germline V gene. Trimming took off 0 bases at V and 4 bases at J, with 7 bases between the two ends. CDR3 size: 13 residues. The full variable domain, in which reference TRBV14 and TRBJ2-7 provide the parts outside the CDR3, is EAGVTQFPSHSVIEKGQTVTLRCDPISGHDNLYWYRRVMGKEIKFLLHFVKESKQDESGMPNNRFLAERTGGTYSTLKVQPAELEDSGVYFCASSQDQRYEQYFGPGTRLTVT.

This clonotype has a handful of counts. This chain joins TRBV4-1 and TRBJ2-3; D gene ambiguous. The V gene's germline CDR1 is MGHRA and CDR2 YSYEKL. The V end lost 1 base, the J end lost 2 bases, and 10 bases lay between the germline ends. The CDR3 loop spans 15 amino acids. The CDR3: CASSQGLGITDTQYF. CDR3 coding DNA: TGCGCCAGCAGCCAAGGTTTGGGCATCACAGATACGCAGTATTTT.

This clonotype turned up a few times. The rearrangement uses TRBV5-1 and TRBJ1-5, with D unclear. V lost 0 bases, J lost 0 bases, and 7 bases lay in between. This CDR3 is 15 amino acids long. Germline V gives CDR1 SGHRS, CDR2 YFSETQ. The CDR3 nucleotides are TGCGCCAGCAGCTTGGAGCCGGGTAGCAATCAGCCCCAGCATTTT. This translates into CASSLEPGSNQPQHF. Full variable domain (remainder filled in from reference TRBV5-1 and TRBJ1-5): KAGVTQTPRYLIKTRGQQVTLSCSPISGHRSVSWYQQTPGQGLQFLFEYFSETQRNKGNFPGRFSGRQFSNSRSEMNVSTLELGDSALYLCASSLEPGSNQPQHFGDGTRLSIL.

This clonotype was picked up a small number of times. The CDR3 DNA follows: TGTGCCAGCAGCCAAGAGCCCCTAGTACTGAGGGGAGATACGCAGTATTTT. It is translated as CASSQEPLVLRGDTQYF. The rearrangement joins TRBV4-2 to TRBJ2-3; D assignment may be TRBD1 or TRBD2 (5 bases each). Germline lookup yields CDR1 LGHNA and CDR2 YNFKEQ. The V end was cut by 0 bases, the J end by 5 bases, with 18 bases between. CDR3 length: 17 residues.

This clonotype was observed many times. The chain uses TRBV4-1 and TRBJ1-2; TRBD1 aligns across 7 bases. Germline V CDR1 and CDR2: MGHRA, YSYEKL. V dropped 5 bases and J dropped 3; count of bases not matched to a gene: 9. The CDR3 runs to 15 residues. The chain's CDR3 is CASSTRTGDYYGYTF. DNA for the CDR3: TGCGCCAGCAGCACCCGGACAGGCGACTACTATGGCTACACCTTC.

This clonotype showed up just a few times. This rearrangement joins TRBV27 to TRBJ2-5; D possibly corresponds to TRBD2 (5 bases). Per germline, CDR1 MNHEY and CDR2 SMNVEV (reference sequence). Trimming pared 5 bases from V and 4 bases from J, leaving 17 bases between. This CDR3 spans 15 amino acids. The CDR3 spells CASSPPPGRGETQYF. The CDR3 DNA reads as TGTGCCAGCAGTCCCCCCCCCGGACGGGGAGAGACCCAGTACTTC.

A single count supports this clonotype. The chain combines TRBV6-1 with TRBJ1-1; D call uncertain. Trimming stripped 7 bases from V and 6 bases from J, with 9 bases between. In germline, CDR1 is MNHNS, CDR2 SASEGT. CDR3 length: 11 amino acids. CDR3 coding DNA: TGTGCCAGCAACCTGAGGGCTGAAGCTTTCTTT. Its protein product is CASNLRAEAFF.

The chain has TRBV20-1 and TRBJ2-1; 11 nucleotides align to TRBD2. CDR3 length: 15 amino acids. J lost 4 bases, V lost 2 bases, and 4 bases had no gene match. Germline V CDR1 and CDR2: DFQATT, SNEGSKA (reference sequence). CDR3 loop: CSARRTSGLYNEQFF. The CDR3 DNA reads as TGCAGTGCTAGACGGACTAGCGGGTTATACAATGAGCAGTTCTTC.

The chain combines TRBV2 with TRBJ1-2; D gene uncertain. The germline gives CDR1 SNHLY, CDR2 FYNNEI. The CDR3 runs 15 residues. V was clipped by 1 base and J by 5 bases, with 14 bases between them. This CDR3 reads CASSEEPKATYGYTF. The CDR3 DNA is TGTGCCAGCAGTGAAGAGCCTAAGGCTACTTATGGCTACACCTTC.